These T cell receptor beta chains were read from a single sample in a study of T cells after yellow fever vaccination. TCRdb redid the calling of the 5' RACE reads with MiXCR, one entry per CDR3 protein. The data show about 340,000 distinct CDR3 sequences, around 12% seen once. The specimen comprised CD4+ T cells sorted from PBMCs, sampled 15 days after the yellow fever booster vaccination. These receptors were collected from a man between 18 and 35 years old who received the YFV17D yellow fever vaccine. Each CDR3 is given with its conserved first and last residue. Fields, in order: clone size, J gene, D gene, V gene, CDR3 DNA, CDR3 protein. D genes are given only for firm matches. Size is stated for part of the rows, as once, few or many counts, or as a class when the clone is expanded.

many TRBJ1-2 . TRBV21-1 TGTGCCAGCAGCAAATCTTCGCAGATCTATGGCTACACCTTC CASSKSSQIYGYTF
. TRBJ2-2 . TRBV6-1 TGTGCCAGCACTTCAGGTGGAGGGACCGGGGAGCTGTTTTTT CASTSGGGTGELFF
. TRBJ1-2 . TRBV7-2 TGTGCCAGCAGCTTTGCCCTAGTGTCTAACTATGGCTACACCTTC CASSFALVSNYGYTF
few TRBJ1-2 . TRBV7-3 TGTGCCAGCAGCCCCGGGGGGGTTGACTATGGCTACACCTTC CASSPGGVDYGYTF
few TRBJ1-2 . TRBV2 TGTGCCAGCAGGATCCCAGTCTCTCTTGGCTACACCTTC CASRIPVSLGYTF
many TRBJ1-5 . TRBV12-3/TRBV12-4 TGTGCCAGCAGTTTAGCAGAGAATCAGCCCCAGCATTTT CASSLAENQPQHF
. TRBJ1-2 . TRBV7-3 TGTGCCAGCAGCTCCCGACTCGGTGGGGGCTACACCTTC CASSSRLGGGYTF
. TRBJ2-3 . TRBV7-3 TGTGCCAGCAGCTTAAGGGTCGGTGGATTTCAAGCCACAGATACGCAGTATTTT CASSLRVGGFQATDTQYF
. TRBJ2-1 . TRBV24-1 TGTGCCACCAGTGATCCTTCCGCGAGGCCCGAGCAGTTCTTC CATSDPSARPEQFF
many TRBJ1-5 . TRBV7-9 TGTGCCAGCAGCTTCCCATCTCAGCCCCAGCATTTT CASSFPSQPQHF
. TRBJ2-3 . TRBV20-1 TGCTCCCGACCAGGGAGACCCACAGATACGCAGTATTTT CSRPGRPTDTQYF
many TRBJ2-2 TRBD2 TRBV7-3 TGTGCCAGCAGGCCACCGGGACTAGCTGTCGCCGGGGAGCTGTTTTTT CASRPPGLAVAGELFF
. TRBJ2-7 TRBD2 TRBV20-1 TGCAGTGCTACTAGCGGGGGGCGGTACGAGCAGTACTTC CSATSGGRYEQYF
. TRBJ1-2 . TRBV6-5 TGTGCCAGCAGTTACGCCGGCTATGGCTACACCTTC CASSYAGYGYTF
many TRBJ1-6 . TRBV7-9 TGTGCCAGCAGCCCAAATCCGAATTCACCCCTCCACTTT CASSPNPNSPLHF
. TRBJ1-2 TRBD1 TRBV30 TGTGCCGGCGTGAGGGACAGCGACGCGTATGGCTACACCTTC CAGVRDSDAYGYTF
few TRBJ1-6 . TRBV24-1 TGTGCCACCAGACAGGGAGGCTCACCCCTCCACTTT CATRQGGSPLHF
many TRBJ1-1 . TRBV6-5 TGTGCCAGCAGCGACACAGGACCCGCGGGAGCTTTCTTT CASSDTGPAGAFF
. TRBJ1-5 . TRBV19 TGTGCCAGTAGTATGGGGCGCATTCAGCCCCAGCATTTT CASSMGRIQPQHF
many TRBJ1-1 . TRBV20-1 TGCAGTGCTAGGGAGGCAGTGCGTGAAGCTTTCTTT CSAREAVREAFF
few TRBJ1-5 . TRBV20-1 TGCAGTGCTAGAGATAACCGGGGTGGTCAGCCCCAGCATTTT CSARDNRGGQPQHF
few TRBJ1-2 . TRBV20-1 TGCAGTGCTAGAGACCCCTCGGGACAATCGAATGGCTACACCTTC CSARDPSGQSNGYTF
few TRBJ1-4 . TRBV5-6 TGTGCCAGCAGCTCTCGCCTGATTAATGAAAAACTGTTTTTT CASSSRLINEKLFF